The rows below give T cell receptor beta chains drawn from one sample of a study of siplizumab effects on memory and regulatory T cells. Clones were sequenced by immunoSEQ multiplex PCR, and TCRdb holds only the in-frame ones, with some missing. The sample consists of more than 75,000 clones, 95% to 97% of them appearing once. The source material was naive CD4+ T cells sorted from blood. The receptors originated from a human donor in good health. Each CDR3 is given with its conserved first and last residue. The D gene is left open where the match is weak. Clone size is stated in some rows and not others, as once, few, many or a class when expanded.

j_call d_call v_call clone_size cdr3_nt cdr3_aa
TRBJ2-5 TRBD2 TRBV4-2 . TGTGCCAGCAGCCAAGGGACTAGCGGGGGGTATCAAGAGACCCAGTACTTC CASSQGTSGGYQETQYF
TRBJ1-1 . TRBV20-1 . TGCAGTGTAGTGCAGAACACTGAAGCTTTCTTT CSVVQNTEAFF
TRBJ2-7 . TRBV18 . TGTGCCAGCTCACCACGAGGGGCGTACTCCTACGAGCAGTACTTC CASSPRGAYSYEQYF
TRBJ1-5 . TRBV18 . TGTGCCAGCTCTCAGACCGGGACTTCGGAGCCCCAGCATTTT CASSQTGTSEPQHF
TRBJ2-2 TRBD1 TRBV5-1 . TGCGCCAGCAGCGTAGGGGACAGGGGGTCCGGGGAGCTGTTTTTT CASSVGDRGSGELFF
TRBJ1-2 TRBD1 TRBV7-9 . TGTGCCAGCAGCACGATAGCCGGGACAGAGAACTATGGCTACACCTTC CASSTIAGTENYGYTF
TRBJ2-7 TRBD1 TRBV7-6 . TGTGCCAGCAGCCTGACAGGGGGGCTCTACGAGCAGTACTTC CASSLTGGLYEQYF
TRBJ1-5 . TRBV6-5 . TGTGCCAGCACCGATAGGGTTAATCAGCCCCAGCATTTT CASTDRVNQPQHF
TRBJ2-5 . TRBV4-2 . TGTGCCAGCAGCCAAGAGGGGGAAGGGTTCTCGGGAGAGACCCAGTACTTC CASSQEGEGFSGETQYF
TRBJ1-5 TRBD1 TRBV11-2 . TGTGCCAGCAGCCCAGGGGGCTGGAGTCAGCCCCAGCATTTT CASSPGGWSQPQHF
TRBJ1-2 TRBD1 TRBV7-2 . TGTGCCAGCAGCTTAGATAAACAGGGGGCGCGACTTGTCTATGGCTACACCTTC CASSLDKQGARLVYGYTF
TRBJ2-3 TRBD2 TRBV7-7 . TGTGCCAGCAGCAAGATAGCGGGGGCCTTCACAGATACGCAGTATTTT CASSKIAGAFTDTQYF
TRBJ2-7 . TRBV21-1 . TGTGCCAGCAGCAAAGCGAGGAGAAGGGGAATCGAGCAGTACTTC CASSKARRRGIEQYF
TRBJ1-2 . TRBV7-9 . TGTGCCAGCAGCCCATTCGGACAGCCTCTCTATGGCTACACCTTC CASSPFGQPLYGYTF
TRBJ1-5 TRBD1 TRBV27 . TGTGCCAGCAGTAGCGTTCTAGGGGACAGGGGGCAGCCCCAGCATTTT CASSSVLGDRGQPQHF
TRBJ2-3 TRBD2 TRBV2 . TGTGCCAGCAGGAAAAGCGGGGGCACAGATACGCAGTATTTT CASRKSGGTDTQYF
TRBJ1-1 . TRBV7-2 . TGTGCCAGCAGCCCACAGGAGAACACTGAAGCTTTCTTT CASSPQENTEAFF
TRBJ2-3 TRBD1 TRBV5-1 . TGCGCCAGCAGCTTCGGACAGGTAACAGATACGCAGTATTTT CASSFGQVTDTQYF
TRBJ2-2 TRBD2 TRBV9 . TGTGCCAGCAGCGGACTCGAGGGACTAGCGGGGTACCTCGGGGAGCTGTTTTTT CASSGLEGLAGYLGELFF
TRBJ2-2 . TRBV7-7 . TGTGCCAGCGCGGGTTACCAAGGTGGGGAGCTGTTTTTT CASAGYQGGELFF
TRBJ2-6 . TRBV11-2 . TGTGCCAGTGGGGACAAACACTCTGGGGCCAACGTCCTGACTTTC CASGDKHSGANVLTF
TRBJ2-2 . TRBV27 . TGTGCCAGCAGTTTTAAGGGAAACACCGGGGAGCTGTTTTTT CASSFKGNTGELFF
TRBJ2-1 . TRBV7-3 . TGTGCCAGCAGCTCCCCGGCGGCCGTTGAGCAGTTCTTC CASSSPAAVEQFF
TRBJ1-6 . TRBV19 . TGTGCCAGTAGCCAGTACGAGTGGAGGGACTCACCCCTCCACTTT CASSQYEWRDSPLHF
TRBJ1-2 TRBD1 TRBV6-4 few TGTGCCAGCAGTGCCACCGGGACAGGGTATGGCTACACCTTC CASSATGTGYGYTF
TRBJ2-7 TRBD2 TRBV5-1 . TGCGCCAGCAGCTTGGAGGGTAGCGGGGGGGCCAGGCAGTACTTC CASSLEGSGGARQYF